This TCR beta chain emerged from a study of CD8+ T cells in alopecia areata. It was cDNA, reverse transcribed from extracted RNA, that served as the sequencing template. Some clones are missing from TCRdb's copy, which holds only in-frame ones; the method was immunoSEQ multiplex PCR. This table has 100,000 to 150,000 clones, 58% appearing once. Trimming cost V 4 bases and J 0 bases; bases outside gene matches: 7. Germline CDR1 SGHRS, CDR2 YFSETQ. This CDR3 has 15 residues. This clonotype originated in a human donor with alopecia areata. The chain links TRBV5-1 to TRBJ2-7; 7 bases are shared with TRBD1. The material was CD4+ T cells sorted from blood, obtained at week 0. CDR3 residues: CASSIGGQDSYEQYF. The CDR3 nucleotides are TGCGCCAGCAGCATCGGCGGACAGGACTCCTACGAGCAGTACTTC.